This T cell receptor beta chain was obtained from a study of cytomegalovirus exposure and HLA in healthy donors. For the study at large: It was reported in a later analysis that the 100 to 150 validation repertoires used the same platform as the roughly 640 first-cohort repertoires.

About this clone: At the DNA level, this CDR3 is encoded by other sequences in the same sample as well.

The V gene lost 1 base and the J gene lost 5 bases, with 5 bases spanning the gap. CDR3 length equals 12 residues. The germline CDR1 and CDR2 sequences are SGHTS and YDEGEE. Only in-frame clones appear in the TCRdb table, and some are missing; sequencing was by immunoSEQ multiplex PCR. This sample has about 49,000 clones, with around 94% found just once. The specimen was PBMCs. This receptor was obtained from a young woman in good health and CMV-seropositive. V usage is TRBV5-8 and J usage is TRBJ2-3, with a tentative D call TRBD1 (5 bases). The CDR3: CASSLRGDTQYF. CDR3 nucleotides: TGTGCCAGCAGCTTGAGGGGAGATACGCAGTATTTT.